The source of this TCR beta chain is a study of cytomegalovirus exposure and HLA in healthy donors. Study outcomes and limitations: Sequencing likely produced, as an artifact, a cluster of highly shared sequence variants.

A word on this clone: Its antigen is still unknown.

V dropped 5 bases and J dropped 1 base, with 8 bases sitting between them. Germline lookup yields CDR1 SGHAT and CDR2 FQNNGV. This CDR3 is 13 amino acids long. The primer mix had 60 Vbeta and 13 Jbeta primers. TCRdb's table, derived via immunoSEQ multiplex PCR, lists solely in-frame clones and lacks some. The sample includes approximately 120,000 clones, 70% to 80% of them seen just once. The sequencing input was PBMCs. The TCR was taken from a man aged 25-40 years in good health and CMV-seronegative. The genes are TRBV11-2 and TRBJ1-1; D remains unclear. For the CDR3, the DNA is TGTGCCAGCAGCCTAACGGGGAACACTGAAGCTTTCTTT. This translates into CASSLTGNTEAFF.